This T cell receptor (beta chain) emerged from a study of T cells in Graves' hyperthyroidism and ophthalmopathy (dated by TCRdb to the late 2010s). Turning to the overall study: Peripheral blood samples were taken at initial diagnosis, before any treatment was given. The paper reports TCR Vbeta CDR3 sequencing of 140 or so peripheral blood samples: some 41 ophthalmopathy, around 80 hyperthyroidism and around 17 progressor patients. To identify TCR V-J signatures that set the groups apart, the researchers used a discovery cohort of about a hundred patients, made up of roughly 40 with Graves' ophthalmopathy and 55 to 65 with stable Graves' hyperthyroidism. Thyroid tissue and blood T-cell repertoires from six or seven Graves' hyperthyroidism patients were also compared in the study. The 95 to 100 discovery patients were randomly split 7:3 into training and test sets. Whether ophthalmopathy could be predicted prospectively was tested in an independent validation cohort made up of under 20 hyperthyroidism patients plus 17 patients who later progressed to ophthalmopathy. After sampling, hyperthyroidism patients received methimazole starting at 30 mg daily, and ophthalmopathy patients received high-dose intravenous methylprednisolone. General findings and caveats noted by the study authors: A 13 V-J signature model separated ophthalmopathy from stable hyperthyroidism, with roughly 88% sensitivity and around 84% specificity in cross-validation and 80%/75% in testing. Most expanded thyroid clonotypes (frequency above 0.001) were also found in blood, which suggests that blood repertoires may mirror thyroid immune responses. No statistical method was used to set the sample size in advance, and investigators knew the group allocation. In validation, the model predicted progression to ophthalmopathy with around 71% sensitivity and around 72% specificity, a median of about 6.7 months before onset.

TCR beta CDR3 regions were amplified from RNA transcripts. The TCR CDR3 was subjected to a first round of RT-PCR using the HTBI primer set and the Qiagen OneStep RT-PCR kit. Libraries were constructed in a second round of multiplex PCR, after which size selection and purification were performed. Sequencing of the libraries was done on an Illumina HiSeq2000 using paired-end 100 bp reads. On the study's bioinformatics: SOAPnuke was used to process the raw data, throwing out any read that contained adapters or uncalled bases, had a mean Phred below 15, or lacked an exact constant-primer or identifier match. High-quality paired reads were merged using COPE v1.2.5, and each unique nucleotide sequence was defined as a clonotype. MiTCR v1.1 was used to align the clonotypes against IMGT TRBV, TRBD and TRBJ reference segments. Only V-J combinations with frequency above 0.0001, covering 99% to 99.2% of repertoires, were analysed. The TCS score was defined as F50 (clonal expansion) divided by E x V (chaos), with BLOSUM62-based TCRdist calculated between CDR3 peptides within each V-J. Welch's t-statistics and random forest reduced around 510 V-J features to some 14, which were used in a naive Bayes classifier (R e1071). Through fastp at Q25 and MiXCR, TCRdb rebuilt clones from the public reads, retaining in-frame beta chains. Each entry is one CDR3 protein sequence, shown with its most common DNA and genes. Here the V and J calls rest on TCRdb's processing, not on the authors' analysis. Here the sample has 370,000 or so distinct CDR3 sequences; 25% occur a single time. The ten largest clones capture 73% of the sample.

This clonotype appeared a few times. The antigen it recognizes is unknown. It has no much larger one-base neighbor in the sample; base qualities were not kept. Stable Graves' hyperthyroidism was defined as no progression to ophthalmopathy during 18 months of follow-up. Hyperthyroidism patients were aged 18 to 65 years and newly diagnosed, with disease duration of less than 2 months. The study excluded patients with uncontrolled infections, other autoimmune diseases, pregnancy or lactation. Clinical symptoms, serum thyroxine and TRAb, thyroid ultrasound, and orbital computed tomography formed the basis for the diagnoses. Ficoll-Paque density gradient centrifugation was used to isolate PBMCs from approximately 10 ml of fresh peripheral blood. Total RNA was extracted using Trizol reagent, and RNA quality was assessed on an Agilent 2100 Bioanalyzer. Taken from cysteine to phenylalanine, the CDR3 has 15 residues. The only DNA kept is the CDR3, 45 bases in frame from the first base. Between the V and J ends, shortened by 2 bases and 1 base respectively, the junction contains 11 bases. Based on the germline V gene, the CDR1 and CDR2 sequences are LGHNT and FRNRAP.

The sequence links TRBV12-5 to TRBJ1-1; a tentative D call is TRBD1 (5 bases match). The source of this sequence is a man aged 50 or older with Graves' hyperthyroidism. Sequencing was performed on blood. The CDR3 reads as follows: CASGLTVGQNTEAFF. DNA sequence: TGTGCTAGTGGTTTGACCGTAGGACAGAACACTGAAGCTTTCTTT.